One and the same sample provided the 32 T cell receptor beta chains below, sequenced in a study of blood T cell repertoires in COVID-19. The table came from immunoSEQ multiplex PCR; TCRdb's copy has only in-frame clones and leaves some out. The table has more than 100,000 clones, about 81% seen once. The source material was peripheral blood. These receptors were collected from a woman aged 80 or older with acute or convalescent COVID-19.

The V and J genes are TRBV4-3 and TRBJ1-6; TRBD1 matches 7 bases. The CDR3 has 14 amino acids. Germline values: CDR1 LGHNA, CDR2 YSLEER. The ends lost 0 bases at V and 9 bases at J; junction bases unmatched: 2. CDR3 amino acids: CASSQERGPSPLHF. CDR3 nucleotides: TGCGCCAGCAGCCAAGAAAGGGGGCCTTCACCCCTCCACTTT.

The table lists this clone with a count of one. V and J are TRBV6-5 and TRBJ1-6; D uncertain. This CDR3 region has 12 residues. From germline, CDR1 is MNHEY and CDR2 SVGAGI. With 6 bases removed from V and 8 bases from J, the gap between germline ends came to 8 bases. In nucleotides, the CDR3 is TGTGCCAGCAGCTCCAGATATTCACCCCTCCACTTT. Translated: CASSSRYSPLHF.

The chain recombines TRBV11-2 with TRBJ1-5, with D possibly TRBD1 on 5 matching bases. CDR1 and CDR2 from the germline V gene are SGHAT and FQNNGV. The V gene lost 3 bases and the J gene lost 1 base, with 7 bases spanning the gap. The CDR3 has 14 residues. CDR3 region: CASSFDRSNQPQHF. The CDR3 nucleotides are TGTGCCAGCAGCTTTGACAGAAGCAATCAGCCCCAGCATTTT.

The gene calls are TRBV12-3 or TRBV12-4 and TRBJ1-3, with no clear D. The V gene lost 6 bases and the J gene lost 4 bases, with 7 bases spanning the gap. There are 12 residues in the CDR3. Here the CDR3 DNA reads TGTGCCAGCAGGGGCCAGGGAAACACCATATATTTT. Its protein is CASRGQGNTIYF.

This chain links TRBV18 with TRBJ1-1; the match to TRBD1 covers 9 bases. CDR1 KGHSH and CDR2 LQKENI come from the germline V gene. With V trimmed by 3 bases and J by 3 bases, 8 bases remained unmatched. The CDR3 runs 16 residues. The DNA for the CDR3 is TGTGCCAGCTCACCTTACTACAGGGGGCAGGACACTGAAGCTTTCTTT. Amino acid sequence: CASSPYYRGQDTEAFF. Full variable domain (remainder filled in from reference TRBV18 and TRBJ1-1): NAGVMQNPRHLVRRRGQEARLRCSPMKGHSHVYWYRQLPEEGLKFMVYLQKENIIDESGMPKERFSAEFPKEGPSILRIQQVVRGDSAAYFCASSPYYRGQDTEAFFGQGTRLTVV.

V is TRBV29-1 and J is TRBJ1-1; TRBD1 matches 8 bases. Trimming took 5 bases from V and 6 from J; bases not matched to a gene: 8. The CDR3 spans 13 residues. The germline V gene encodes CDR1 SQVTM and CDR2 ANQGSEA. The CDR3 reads CSVLLRGRSEAFF. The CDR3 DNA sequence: TGCAGCGTTTTACTCAGGGGGCGATCTGAAGCTTTCTTT. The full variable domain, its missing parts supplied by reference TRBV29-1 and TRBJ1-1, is SAVISQKPSRDICQRGTSLTIQCQVDSQVTMMFWYRQQPGQSLTLIATANQGSEATYESGFVIDKFPISRPNLTFSTLTVSNMSPEDSSIYLCSVLLRGRSEAFFGQGTRLTVV.

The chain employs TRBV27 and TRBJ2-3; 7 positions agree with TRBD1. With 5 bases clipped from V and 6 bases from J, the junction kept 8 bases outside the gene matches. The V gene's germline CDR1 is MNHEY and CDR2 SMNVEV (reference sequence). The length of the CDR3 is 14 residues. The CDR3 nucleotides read TGTGCCAGCAGTCTAAGGACAGGCCCGGATACGCAGTATTTT. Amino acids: CASSLRTGPDTQYF.

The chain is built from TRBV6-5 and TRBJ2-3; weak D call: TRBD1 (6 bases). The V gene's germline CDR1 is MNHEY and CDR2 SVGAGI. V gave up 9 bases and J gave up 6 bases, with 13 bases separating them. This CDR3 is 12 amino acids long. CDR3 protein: CARTQGADTQYF. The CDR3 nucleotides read TGTGCCAGGACACAGGGTGCGGATACGCAGTATTTT.

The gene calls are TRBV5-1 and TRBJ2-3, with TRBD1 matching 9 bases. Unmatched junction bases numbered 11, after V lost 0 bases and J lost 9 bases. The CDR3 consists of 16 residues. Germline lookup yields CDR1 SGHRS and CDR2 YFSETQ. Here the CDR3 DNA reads TGCGCCAGCAGCTTGGTGGGACAGGGAATCTCGTACACGCAGTATTTT. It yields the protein CASSLVGQGISYTQYF.

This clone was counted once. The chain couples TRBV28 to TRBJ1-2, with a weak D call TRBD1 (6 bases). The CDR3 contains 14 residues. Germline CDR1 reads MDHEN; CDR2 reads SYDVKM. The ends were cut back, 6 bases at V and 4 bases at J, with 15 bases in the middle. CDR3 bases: TGTGCCAGCAGAGAGAACAGGGTGGGCTATGGCTACACCTTC. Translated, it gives CASRENRVGYGYTF.

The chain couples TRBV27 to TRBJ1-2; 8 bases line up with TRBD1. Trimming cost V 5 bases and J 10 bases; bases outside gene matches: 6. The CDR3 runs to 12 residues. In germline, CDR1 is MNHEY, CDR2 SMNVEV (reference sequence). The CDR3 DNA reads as TGTGCCAGCAGTCCTAGGACAGGGCTCTACACCTTC. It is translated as CASSPRTGLYTF.

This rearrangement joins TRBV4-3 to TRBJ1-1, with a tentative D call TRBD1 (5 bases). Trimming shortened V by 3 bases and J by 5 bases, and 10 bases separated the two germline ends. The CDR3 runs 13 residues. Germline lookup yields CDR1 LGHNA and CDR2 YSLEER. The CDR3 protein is CASSHRGGTEAFF. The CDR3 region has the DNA TGCGCCAGCAGCCACCGGGGGGGGACTGAAGCTTTCTTT.

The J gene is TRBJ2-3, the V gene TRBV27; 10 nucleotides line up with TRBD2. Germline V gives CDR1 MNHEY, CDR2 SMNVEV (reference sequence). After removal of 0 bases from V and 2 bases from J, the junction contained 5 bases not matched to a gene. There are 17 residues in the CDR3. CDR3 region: CASSLSGAGGSTDTQYF. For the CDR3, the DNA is TGTGCCAGCAGTTTATCAGGAGCGGGAGGGTCCACAGATACGCAGTATTTT.

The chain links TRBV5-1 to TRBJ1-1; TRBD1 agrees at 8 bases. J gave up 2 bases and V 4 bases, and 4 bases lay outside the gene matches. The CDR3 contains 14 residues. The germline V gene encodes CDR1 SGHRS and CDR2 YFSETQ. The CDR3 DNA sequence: TGCGCCAGCAGCCTGACAGGGGAAAACACTGAAGCTTTCTTT. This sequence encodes CASSLTGENTEAFF.

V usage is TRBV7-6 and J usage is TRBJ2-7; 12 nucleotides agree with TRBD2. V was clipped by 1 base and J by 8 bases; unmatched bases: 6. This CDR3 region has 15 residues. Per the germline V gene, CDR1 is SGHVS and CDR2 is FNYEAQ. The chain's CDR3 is CASSLGTSGVEKQYF. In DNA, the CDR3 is TGTGCCAGCAGCTTAGGGACTAGCGGGGTTGAAAAGCAGTACTTC.

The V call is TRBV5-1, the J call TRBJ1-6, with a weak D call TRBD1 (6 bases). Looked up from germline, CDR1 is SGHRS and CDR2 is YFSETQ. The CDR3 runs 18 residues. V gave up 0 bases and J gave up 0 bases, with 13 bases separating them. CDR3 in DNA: TGCGCCAGCAGCTTGGCCGGGCAGGGGAGCTCCTATAATTCACCCCTCCACTTT. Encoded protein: CASSLAGQGSSYNSPLHF.

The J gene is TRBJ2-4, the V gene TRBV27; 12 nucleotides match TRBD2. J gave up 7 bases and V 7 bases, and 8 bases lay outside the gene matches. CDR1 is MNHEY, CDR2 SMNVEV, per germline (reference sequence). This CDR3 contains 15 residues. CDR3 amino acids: CASTRLAGVGNIQYF. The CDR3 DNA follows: TGTGCCAGCACCCGACTAGCGGGAGTGGGTAACATTCAGTACTTC.

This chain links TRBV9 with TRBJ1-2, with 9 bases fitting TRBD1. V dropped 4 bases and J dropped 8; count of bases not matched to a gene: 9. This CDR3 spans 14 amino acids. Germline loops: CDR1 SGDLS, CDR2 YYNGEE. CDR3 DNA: TGTGCCAGCAGCCTACGGACAGGGGCGGGAGGCTACACCTTC. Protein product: CASSLRTGAGGYTF.

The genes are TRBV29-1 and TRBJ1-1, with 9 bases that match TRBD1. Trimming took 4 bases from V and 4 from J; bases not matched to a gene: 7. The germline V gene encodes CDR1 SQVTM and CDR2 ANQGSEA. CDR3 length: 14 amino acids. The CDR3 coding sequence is TGCAGCGTTGCGAGGACAGGGGAATCCACTGAAGCTTTCTTT. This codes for CSVARTGESTEAFF.

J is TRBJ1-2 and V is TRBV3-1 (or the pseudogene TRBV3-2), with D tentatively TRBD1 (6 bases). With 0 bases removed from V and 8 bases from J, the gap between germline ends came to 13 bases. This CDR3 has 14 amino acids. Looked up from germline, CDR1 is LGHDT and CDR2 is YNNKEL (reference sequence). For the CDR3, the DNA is TGTGCCAGCAGCCAAGATCCAGGGGTTGACGGCTACACCTTC. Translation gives CASSQDPGVDGYTF.

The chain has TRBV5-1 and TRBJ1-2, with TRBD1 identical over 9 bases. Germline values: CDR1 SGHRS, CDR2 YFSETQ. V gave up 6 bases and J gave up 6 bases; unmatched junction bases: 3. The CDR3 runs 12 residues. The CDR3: CASTGTGNGYTF. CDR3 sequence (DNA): TGCGCCAGCACCGGGACAGGGAATGGCTACACCTTC. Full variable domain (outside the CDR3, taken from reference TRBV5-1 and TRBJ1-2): KAGVTQTPRYLIKTRGQQVTLSCSPISGHRSVSWYQQTPGQGLQFLFEYFSETQRNKGNFPGRFSGRQFSNSRSEMNVSTLELGDSALYLCASTGTGNGYTFGSGTRLTVV.

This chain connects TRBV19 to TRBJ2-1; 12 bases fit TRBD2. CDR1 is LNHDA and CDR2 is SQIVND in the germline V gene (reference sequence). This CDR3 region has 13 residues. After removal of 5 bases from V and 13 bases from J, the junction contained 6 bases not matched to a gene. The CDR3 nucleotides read TGTGCCAGTAGTTTAGGGACTAGCGGGCTACAGTTCTTC. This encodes CASSLGTSGLQFF.

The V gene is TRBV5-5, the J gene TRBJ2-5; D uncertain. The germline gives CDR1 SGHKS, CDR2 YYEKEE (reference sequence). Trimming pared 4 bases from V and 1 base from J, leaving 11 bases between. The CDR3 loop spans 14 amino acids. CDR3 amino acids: CASSTHTGQETQYF. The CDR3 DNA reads TGTGCCAGCAGCACTCACACGGGCCAAGAGACCCAGTACTTC.

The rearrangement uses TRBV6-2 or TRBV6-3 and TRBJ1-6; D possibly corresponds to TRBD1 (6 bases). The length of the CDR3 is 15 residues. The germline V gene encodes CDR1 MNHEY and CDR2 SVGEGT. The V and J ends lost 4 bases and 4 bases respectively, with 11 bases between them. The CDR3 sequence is CASSSQGTYNSPLHF. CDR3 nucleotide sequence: TGTGCCAGCAGTTCCCAGGGGACATATAATTCACCCCTCCACTTT.

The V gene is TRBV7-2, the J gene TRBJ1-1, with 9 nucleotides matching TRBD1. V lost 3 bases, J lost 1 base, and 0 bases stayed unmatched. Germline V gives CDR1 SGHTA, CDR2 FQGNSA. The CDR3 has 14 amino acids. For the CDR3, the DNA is TGTGCCAGCAGCTTGACAGGGGGGAACACTGAAGCTTTCTTT. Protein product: CASSLTGGNTEAFF.

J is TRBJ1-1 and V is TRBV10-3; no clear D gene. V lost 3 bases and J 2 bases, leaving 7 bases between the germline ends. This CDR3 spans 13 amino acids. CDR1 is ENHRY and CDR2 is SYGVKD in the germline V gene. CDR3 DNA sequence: TGTGCCATCAGTGAATCGCGCAACACTGAAGCTTTCTTT. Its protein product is CAISESRNTEAFF.

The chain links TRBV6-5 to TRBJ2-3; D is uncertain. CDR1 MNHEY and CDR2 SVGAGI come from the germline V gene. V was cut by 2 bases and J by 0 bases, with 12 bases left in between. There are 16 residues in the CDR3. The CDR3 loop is CASSYEAVGSTDTQYF. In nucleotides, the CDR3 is TGTGCCAGCAGTTACGAGGCGGTCGGAAGCACAGATACGCAGTATTTT.

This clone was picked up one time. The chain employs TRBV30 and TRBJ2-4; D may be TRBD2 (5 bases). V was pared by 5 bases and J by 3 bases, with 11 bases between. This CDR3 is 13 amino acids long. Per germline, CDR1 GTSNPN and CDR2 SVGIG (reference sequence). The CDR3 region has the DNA TGTGCCTGGCTCGGGGAGAGCAAAAACATTCAGTACTTC. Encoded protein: CAWLGESKNIQYF.

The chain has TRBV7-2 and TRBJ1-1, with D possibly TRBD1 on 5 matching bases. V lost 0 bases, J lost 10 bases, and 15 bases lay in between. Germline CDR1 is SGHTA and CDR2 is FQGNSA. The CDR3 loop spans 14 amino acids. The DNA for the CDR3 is TGTGCCAGCAGCTTAGCGGGCCCGGGGGGGGTAGCTTTCTTT. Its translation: CASSLAGPGGVAFF.

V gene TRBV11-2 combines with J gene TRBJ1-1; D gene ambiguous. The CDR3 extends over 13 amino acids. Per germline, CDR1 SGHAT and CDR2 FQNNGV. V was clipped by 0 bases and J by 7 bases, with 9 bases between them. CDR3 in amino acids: CASSLDRIGEAFF. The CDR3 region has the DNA TGTGCCAGCAGCTTAGATAGAATTGGTGAAGCTTTCTTT.

CDR3 protein: CASSPTTSGGRETQYF. CDR3 nucleotide sequence: TGTGCCAGCAGCCCCACTACTAGCGGGGGACGGGAGACCCAGTACTTC. V gene TRBV5-6 combines with J gene TRBJ2-5; 11 positions agree with TRBD2. Germline-derived CDR1 and CDR2 are SGHDT and YYEEEE. V lost 4 bases, J lost 5 bases, and 10 bases stayed unmatched. This CDR3 has 16 residues.

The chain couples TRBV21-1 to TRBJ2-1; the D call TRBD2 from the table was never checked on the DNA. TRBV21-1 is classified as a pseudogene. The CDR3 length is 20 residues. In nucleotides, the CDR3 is TGTGCCAGCATCTCCGCGGGGGAATTGCGACTAGCGGGAGCAGCAAATGAGCAGTTCTTC. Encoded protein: CASISAGELRLAGAANEQFF.